The 4 T cell receptor beta chains reported below all come from one sample, sequenced in a study of blood T cell repertoires in COVID-19. TCRdb's table, derived via immunoSEQ multiplex PCR, lists solely in-frame clones and lacks some. The sample consists of about 200,000 clones, 86% of them appearing once. Material: PBMCs or T cells enriched from blood (not recorded which). These TCRs come from a woman between 25 and 40 years old who had been exposed to COVID-19.

V and J are TRBV3-1 (or the pseudogene TRBV3-2) and TRBJ2-3, with TRBD2 identical over 10 bases. After removal of 1 base from V and 2 bases from J, the junction contained 12 bases not matched to a gene. This CDR3 is built from 19 residues. Germline CDR1 is LGHDT and CDR2 is YNNKEL (reference sequence). The CDR3 DNA follows: TGTGCCAGCAGCCAAGGGGCGAGGGGGCTAGCGGGGGACACAGATACGCAGTATTTT. It yields the protein CASSQGARGLAGDTDTQYF.

This chain connects TRBV19 to TRBJ1-3; a possible D gene is TRBD1 (6 bases). Deletions cut 8 bases from V and 3 bases from J, with 23 bases between. The CDR3 has 17 residues. CDR1 and CDR2 (germline): LNHDA, SQIVND (reference sequence). The CDR3 reads CASRTGTGTPSGNTIYF. CDR3 DNA: TGTGCCAGTCGAACGGGGACCGGGACACCTAGTGGAAACACCATATATTTT.

The sample holds one count of this clone. J is TRBJ1-2 and V is TRBV4-1, with D hard to call. CDR1 and CDR2 (germline): MGHRA, YSYEKL. The CDR3 runs to 16 residues. V lost 5 bases and J lost 7, with 23 bases in between. The CDR3 DNA sequence: TGCGCCAGCAGCATTCGGGAAGACCTTTTAACCCCTGGCTACACCTTC. Encoded protein: CASSIREDLLTPGYTF.

The chain employs TRBV20-1 and TRBJ2-7; D is ambiguous. The CDR3 is 11 amino acids. V was pared by 6 bases and J by 3 bases, with 9 bases between. Germline V gene sequence: CDR1 DFQATT, CDR2 SNEGSKA (reference sequence). The CDR3, as DNA: TGCAGTGCCCCGTCACTCTACGAGCAGTACTTC. Its protein is CSAPSLYEQYF.